A single sample is the source of the 24 T cell receptor beta chains below, sequenced in a study of CD8 T cells in Susac syndrome. The authors reverse transcribed roughly 0.5 to 1 ug RNA with random hexamers. In TCRdb, the immunoSEQ multiplex PCR reads were re-called with MiXCR into one record per CDR3 protein. This sample yields roughly 200,000 distinct CDR3 sequences, of which around 96% are seen a single time; about 0.15% belongs to the top ten. Sequencing used CD8+ T cells from PBMCs. Receptors originate from a human donor with multiple sclerosis.

This chain joins TRBV25-1 and TRBJ1-5; 10 nucleotides agree with TRBD1. V lost 2 bases, J lost 6 bases, and 4 bases stayed unmatched. Germline V lookup: CDR1 MGHDK, CDR2 SYGVNS. CDR3 length: 15 amino acids. In DNA form, the CDR3 reads TGTGCCAGCAGTGAAGAAAGGACAGGGGGTCAGCCCCAGCATTTT. Amino acid sequence: CASSEERTGGQPQHF.

The gene calls are TRBV13 and TRBJ1-5; D might be TRBD1 (5 bases). Deletions cut 4 bases from V and 2 bases from J, with 21 bases between. The CDR3 totals 18 residues. Germline CDR1 PRHDT, CDR2 FYEKMQ (reference sequence). For the CDR3, the DNA is TGTGCCAGCAGCTCGCACGGCGGGAGGGGTAGACGCAATCAGCCCCAGCATTTT. The encoded protein is CASSSHGGRGRRNQPQHF. Full variable domain (missing parts from reference TRBV13 and TRBJ1-5): AAGVIQSPRHLIKEKRETATLKCYPIPRHDTVYWYQQGPGQDPQFLISFYEKMQSDKGSIPDRFSAQQFSDYHSELNMSSLELGDSALYFCASSSHGGRGRRNQPQHFGDGTRLSIL.

The chain couples TRBV6-1 to TRBJ2-7, with 8 nucleotides matching TRBD1. Per the germline V gene, CDR1 is MNHNS and CDR2 is SASEGT. The CDR3 has 13 residues. V shed 6 bases and J 3 bases; nucleotides not matched to a gene: 4. CDR3 amino acids: CASSFDRGYEQYF. The CDR3 DNA reads as TGTGCCAGCAGCTTCGACAGGGGCTACGAGCAGTACTTC.

The chain employs TRBV12-3 or TRBV12-4 and TRBJ2-7; D is ambiguous. The V gene lost 3 bases and the J gene lost 2 bases, with 8 bases spanning the gap. The CDR3 totals 13 residues. The CDR3 region is CASSFKITYEQYF. CDR3 DNA: TGTGCCAGCAGTTTCAAGATAACCTACGAGCAGTACTTC.

V and J are TRBV4-1 and TRBJ2-7, with 8 bases identical to TRBD1. Germline V gives CDR1 MGHRA, CDR2 YSYEKL. There are 14 residues in the CDR3. The trim removed 2 bases at V and 2 bases at J, leaving 2 bases unmatched. The CDR3 here is CASSQRTGPYEQYF. The CDR3 DNA is TGCGCCAGCAGCCAAAGGACAGGGCCCTACGAGCAGTACTTC.

The J gene is TRBJ2-1, the V gene TRBV5-6; possibly TRBD1 or TRBD2 for D (5 bases each). The CDR3 consists of 14 residues. Germline V CDR1 and CDR2: SGHDT, YYEEEE. V gave up 0 bases and J gave up 8 bases, with 12 bases separating them. Here the CDR3 reads CASSLVGDLDEQFF. CDR3 in DNA: TGTGCCAGCAGCTTGGTAGGGGACCTCGATGAGCAGTTCTTC.

The V call is TRBV3-1, the J call TRBJ2-3; no clear D. The ends were cut back, 3 bases at V and 0 bases at J, with 10 bases in the middle. Germline V gives CDR1 LGHDT, CDR2 YNNKEL (reference sequence). This CDR3 contains 15 residues. This CDR3 is CASSHGVGSTDTQYF. Written as DNA, the CDR3 is TGTGCCAGCAGCCATGGTGTAGGGAGCACAGATACGCAGTATTTT.

The CDR3 sequence is CASSSTGIYGYTF. The CDR3 DNA sequence: TGTGCCAGCAGTTCTACAGGGATTTATGGCTACACCTTC. This chain uses TRBV6-5 with TRBJ1-2; D perhaps matches TRBD1 (6 bases). The V end was cut by 4 bases, the J end by 5 bases, with 11 bases between. Per germline, CDR1 MNHEY and CDR2 SVGAGI. The CDR3 extends over 13 amino acids.

This chain joins TRBV28 and TRBJ1-1, with TRBD1 matching over 7 bases. V shed 7 bases, J shed 6 bases, and the junction held 17 bases outside the gene matches. The CDR3 is 16 residues long. The germline V gene encodes CDR1 MDHEN and CDR2 SYDVKM. CDR3 region: CASTTTTTRGSAEAFF. CDR3 DNA: TGTGCCAGCACCACCACAACAACCAGGGGGTCGGCTGAAGCTTTCTTT.

This clonotype was seen once. This sequence joins TRBV6-6 and TRBJ2-7; 8 bases are shared with TRBD2. Germline trimming cut 10 bases from V and 4 bases from J; bases unmatched to any gene: 9. This CDR3 contains 13 residues. Germline CDR1 MNHNY, CDR2 SVGAGI (reference sequence). In nucleotides, the CDR3 is TGTGCCACCGGGCGGGTAGCGGGGTACGAGCAGTACTTC. It translates to CATGRVAGYEQYF.

This sequence joins TRBV4-2 and TRBJ2-5; D is perhaps TRBD1 (7 bases). The V and J ends lost 0 bases and 2 bases respectively, with 13 bases between them. This CDR3 has 16 residues. Germline CDR1 and CDR2: LGHNA and YNFKEQ. The CDR3 loop is CASSQDAGQQQETQYF. In nucleotides, the CDR3 is TGTGCCAGCAGCCAAGATGCGGGACAGCAACAAGAGACCCAGTACTTC.

V is TRBV7-9 and J is TRBJ1-4; tentatively, D is TRBD1 (6 bases). The CDR3 spans 17 residues. Per the germline V gene, CDR1 is SEHNR and CDR2 is FQNEAQ (reference sequence). Trimming stripped 5 bases from V and 3 bases from J, with 19 bases between. CDR3 nucleotides: TGTGCCAGCAGCACGAAGCGGGACATTAGGCCTAATGAAAAACTGTTTTTT. Translated: CASSTKRDIRPNEKLFF.

This clonotype has a single count. The J gene is TRBJ2-1, the V gene TRBV20-1, with TRBD2 as a possible D gene (6 bases). This CDR3 comprises 15 residues. Looked up from germline, CDR1 is DFQATT and CDR2 is SNEGSKA (reference sequence). Trimming took 0 bases from V and 2 from J, leaving 11 bases between them. The CDR3 sequence is CSARDPLAPYNEQFF. In DNA form, the CDR3 reads TGCAGTGCTAGAGACCCCCTAGCGCCCTACAATGAGCAGTTCTTC.

In nucleotides, the CDR3 is TGCAGTGCTAGGGCAGGATTCTACGAGCAGTACTTC. Amino acids: CSARAGFYEQYF. The rearrangement joins TRBV20-1 to TRBJ2-7; unclear D gene. V shed 3 bases and J shed 3 bases, with 9 bases lying between them. Germline assignment: CDR1 DFQATT and CDR2 SNEGSKA (reference sequence). The CDR3 totals 12 residues.

This chain joins TRBV7-9 and TRBJ2-3; no firm D call. This CDR3 is built from 16 residues. Trimming shortened V by 5 bases and J by 2 bases, and 17 bases separated the two germline ends. Looked up from germline, CDR1 is SEHNR and CDR2 is FQNEAQ (reference sequence). The CDR3 DNA reads as TGTGCCAGCAGCCCAACCGGGCAACCCGACACAGATACGCAGTATTTT. It translates to CASSPTGQPDTDTQYF.

The J gene is TRBJ1-2, the V gene TRBV7-9; the D is unclear. Deletions cut 1 base from V and 8 bases from J, with 17 bases between. The CDR3 is made up of 15 amino acids. Germline V gene lookup returns CDR1 SEHNR and CDR2 FQNEAQ (reference sequence). CDR3 in amino acids: CASSLDSAFPGGYTF. The CDR3 DNA reads TGTGCCAGCAGCTTAGATTCAGCTTTCCCCGGAGGCTACACCTTC.

The CDR3 loop is CASSAPGPGGYGYTF. The CDR3 region has the DNA TGTGCCAGCAGTGCCCCGGGCCCAGGGGGCTATGGCTACACCTTC. The chain uses TRBV2 and TRBJ1-2; 7 bases are shared with TRBD1. Germline loops: CDR1 SNHLY, CDR2 FYNNEI. The CDR3 extends over 15 amino acids. V lost 4 bases to trimming and J lost 4 bases; unmatched junction nucleotides: 9.

The chain employs TRBV20-1 and TRBJ1-1, with unresolved D. This CDR3 contains 14 residues. Looked up from germline, CDR1 is DFQATT and CDR2 is SNEGSKA (reference sequence). V lost 6 bases, J lost 0 bases, and 14 bases lay in between. CDR3 nucleotide sequence: TGCAGTGCCATCTTCACGGACTTGAACACTGAAGCTTTCTTT. Translated: CSAIFTDLNTEAFF.

The chain recombines TRBV2 with TRBJ2-7; 13 positions agree with TRBD2. V trimming: 10 bases; J trimming: 6 bases; junction bases outside the gene matches: 6. Germline V gene data show CDR1 as SNHLY and CDR2 as FYNNEI. CDR3 length equals 13 residues. CDR3 coding DNA: TGTGCCATTGTACTAGCGGGGGGGCTCGAGCAGTACTTC. This codes for CAIVLAGGLEQYF.

V usage is TRBV13 and J usage is TRBJ2-1, with D perhaps matching TRBD1 (5 bases). The CDR3 spans 15 residues. Germline V gene lookup returns CDR1 PRHDT and CDR2 FYEKMQ (reference sequence). Trimming cost V 4 bases and J 7 bases, with 17 bases left between them. Here the CDR3 reads CASSSPTDSWNEQFF. For the CDR3, the DNA is TGTGCCAGCAGCTCTCCCACCGACAGTTGGAATGAGCAGTTCTTC.

V usage is TRBV29-1 and J usage is TRBJ2-1, with 8 bases fitting TRBD2. Unmatched junction bases numbered 7, after V lost 2 bases and J lost 1 base. Per germline, CDR1 SQVTM and CDR2 ANQGSEA. CDR3 length: 16 amino acids. CDR3 loop: CSVELTSGDSYNEQFF. The CDR3 DNA reads TGCAGCGTTGAACTTACTAGCGGAGATTCCTACAATGAGCAGTTCTTC.

The chain combines TRBV27 with TRBJ2-7; D not certain. Trimming took 2 bases from V and 3 from J, leaving 20 bases between them. The CDR3 sequence is 17 residues long. Germline V CDR1 and CDR2: MNHEY, SMNVEV (reference sequence). CDR3 DNA sequence: TGTGCCAGCAGTTTAGTCTCCGTGGGCACGACAAGCTACGAGCAGTACTTC. Translated: CASSLVSVGTTSYEQYF.

CDR3 in amino acids: CASSLGGVGLDIQYF. DNA for the CDR3: TGCGCCAGCAGCTTGGGCGGGGTTGGGTTGGACATTCAGTACTTC. The chain recombines TRBV5-1 with TRBJ2-4, with D possibly TRBD2 on 6 matching bases. CDR3 length: 15 amino acids. V lost 0 bases to trimming and J lost 8 bases, with 15 bases between them. Germline loops: CDR1 SGHRS, CDR2 YFSETQ. Full variable domain (remainder filled in from reference TRBV5-1 and TRBJ2-4): KAGVTQTPRYLIKTRGQQVTLSCSPISGHRSVSWYQQTPGQGLQFLFEYFSETQRNKGNFPGRFSGRQFSNSRSEMNVSTLELGDSALYLCASSLGGVGLDIQYFGAGTRLSVL.

The chain has TRBV25-1 and TRBJ2-7; perhaps TRBD1 as D (6 bases). The V and J ends lost 8 bases and 2 bases respectively, with 25 bases between them. Germline V gene sequence: CDR1 MGHDK, CDR2 SYGVNS. The CDR3 length is 17 residues. The CDR3: CASSSTAGRDTAYEQYF. Here the CDR3 DNA reads TGTGCCAGCTCCTCCACGGCCGGCCGGGACACCGCCTACGAGCAGTACTTC.